This T cell receptor (beta chain) stems from a study of blood T cell repertoires in COVID-19. Trimming at V came to 0 bases and at J to 0 bases, leaving 13 bases not matched to a gene. In germline, CDR1 is SEHNR, CDR2 FQNEAQ (reference sequence). CDR3 length equals 19 residues. Here immunoSEQ multiplex PCR was the method, and the copy in TCRdb shows in-frame clones only, minus some. Here the sample spans about 64,000 clones, 65% to 85% being singletons. The study drew participants aged roughly 18 to 89 years from some 25 US areas. Membership in each cohort depended on participant-reported clinical history.

This receptor was obtained from a woman between 55 and 75 years old who had been exposed to COVID-19. The sequenced sample was PBMCs or T cells enriched from blood (not recorded which). The chain is built from TRBV7-9 and TRBJ2-7, with 8 bases identical to TRBD2. The CDR3 DNA sequence: TGTGCCAGCAGCTTAGCCGAACGAGCGGGAGCCTTTAGCTCCTACGAGCAGTACTTC. Residues: CASSLAERAGAFSSYEQYF.